This T cell receptor (beta chain) was observed in a study of response to subunit inactivated influenza vaccine. Worth noting for this clonotype: Its antigen remains unidentified.

CDR1 is LGHDT and CDR2 is YNNKEL in the germline V gene (reference sequence). The CDR3 has 15 amino acids. The ends lost 5 bases at V and 9 bases at J; junction bases unmatched: 10. Study-wide findings and caveats: Authors proposed each seasonal influenza vaccination draws in few new T cells.

TCRdb analysed the RT-PCR reads with MiXCR anew, one entry per CDR3 protein. The top ten clones hold roughly 10% of a sample with 500,000 to 600,000 distinct CDR3 sequences, 12% of them seen once. Sequencing was performed on PBMCs from blood, taken on the day of vaccination. This sequence was found in a man in his fifties who received an inactivated influenza vaccine. This chain joins TRBV3-1 and TRBJ2-1; 10 bases line up with TRBD2. The CDR3: CASSEGPSGRVEQFF. The CDR3 nucleotides are TGTGCCAGCAGCGAAGGGCCTAGCGGGAGAGTTGAGCAGTTCTTC.